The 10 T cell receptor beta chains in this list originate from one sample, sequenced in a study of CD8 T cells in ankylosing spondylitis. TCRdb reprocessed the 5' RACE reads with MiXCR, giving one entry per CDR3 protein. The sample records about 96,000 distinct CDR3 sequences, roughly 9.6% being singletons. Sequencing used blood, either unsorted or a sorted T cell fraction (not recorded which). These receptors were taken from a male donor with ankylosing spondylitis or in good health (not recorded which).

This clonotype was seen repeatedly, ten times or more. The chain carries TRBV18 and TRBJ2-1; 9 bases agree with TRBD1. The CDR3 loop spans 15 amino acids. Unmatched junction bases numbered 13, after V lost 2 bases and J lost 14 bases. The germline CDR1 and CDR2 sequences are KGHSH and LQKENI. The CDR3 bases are TGTGCCAGCTCACCAACAAAGACAGGGGGGGTCGTCAAGTTCTTC. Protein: CASSPTKTGGVVKFF.

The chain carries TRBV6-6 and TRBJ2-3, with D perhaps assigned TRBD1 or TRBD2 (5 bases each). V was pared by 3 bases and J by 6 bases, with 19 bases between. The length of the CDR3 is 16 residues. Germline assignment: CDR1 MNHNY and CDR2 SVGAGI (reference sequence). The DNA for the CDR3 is TGTGCCAGCAGTTATACCGGGACGCTCGAGTCGGATACGCAGTATTTT. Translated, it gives CASSYTGTLESDTQYF.

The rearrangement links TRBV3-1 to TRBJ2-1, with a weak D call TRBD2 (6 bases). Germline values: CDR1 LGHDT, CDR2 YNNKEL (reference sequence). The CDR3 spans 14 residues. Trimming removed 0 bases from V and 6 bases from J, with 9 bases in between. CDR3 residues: CASSQESTSNEQFF. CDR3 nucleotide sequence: TGTGCCAGCAGCCAAGAATCGACTAGCAATGAGCAGTTCTTC.

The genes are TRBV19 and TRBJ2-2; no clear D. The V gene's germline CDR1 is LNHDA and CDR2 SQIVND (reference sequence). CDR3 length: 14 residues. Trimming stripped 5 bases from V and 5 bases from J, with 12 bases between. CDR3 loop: CASSLVVTTGELFF. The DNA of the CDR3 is TGTGCCAGTAGTTTGGTGGTGACAACCGGGGAGCTGTTTTTT.

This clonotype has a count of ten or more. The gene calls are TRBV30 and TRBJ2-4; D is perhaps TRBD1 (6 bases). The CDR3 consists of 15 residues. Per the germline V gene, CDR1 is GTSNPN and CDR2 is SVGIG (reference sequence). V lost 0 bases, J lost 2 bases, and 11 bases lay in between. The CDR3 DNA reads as TGTGCCTGGAGTGTACAGGGTTCGACCAAAAACATTCAGTACTTC. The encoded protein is CAWSVQGSTKNIQYF.

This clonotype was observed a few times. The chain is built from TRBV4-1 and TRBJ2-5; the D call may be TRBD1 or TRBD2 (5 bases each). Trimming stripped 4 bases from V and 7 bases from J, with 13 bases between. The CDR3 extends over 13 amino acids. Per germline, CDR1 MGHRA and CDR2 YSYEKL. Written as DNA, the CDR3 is TGCGCCAGCAGCCCGGACGCTGGGGGGACCCAGTACTTC. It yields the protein CASSPDAGGTQYF.

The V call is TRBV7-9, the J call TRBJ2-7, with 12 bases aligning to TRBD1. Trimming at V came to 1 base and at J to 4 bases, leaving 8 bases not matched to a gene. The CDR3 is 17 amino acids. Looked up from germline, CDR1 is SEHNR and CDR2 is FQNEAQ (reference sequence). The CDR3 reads CASSLVNGGQGAYEQYF. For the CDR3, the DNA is TGTGCCAGCAGCTTAGTCAATGGGGGACAGGGGGCGTACGAGCAGTACTTC.

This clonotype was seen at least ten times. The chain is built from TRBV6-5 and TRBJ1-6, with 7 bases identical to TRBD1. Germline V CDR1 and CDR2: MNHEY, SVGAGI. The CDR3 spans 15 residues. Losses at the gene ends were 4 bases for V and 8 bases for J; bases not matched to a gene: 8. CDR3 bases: TGTGCCAGCAGTTCAAGCCGGGACAGATATTCACCCCTCCACTTT. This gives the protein CASSSSRDRYSPLHF.

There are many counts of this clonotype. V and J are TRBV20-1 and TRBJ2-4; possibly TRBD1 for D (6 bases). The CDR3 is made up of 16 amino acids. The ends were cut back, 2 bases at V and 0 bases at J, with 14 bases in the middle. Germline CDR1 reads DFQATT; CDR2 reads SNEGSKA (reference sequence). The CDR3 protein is CSARSLRGSAKNIQYF. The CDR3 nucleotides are TGCAGTGCTAGATCTCTAAGGGGGTCAGCCAAAAACATTCAGTACTTC.

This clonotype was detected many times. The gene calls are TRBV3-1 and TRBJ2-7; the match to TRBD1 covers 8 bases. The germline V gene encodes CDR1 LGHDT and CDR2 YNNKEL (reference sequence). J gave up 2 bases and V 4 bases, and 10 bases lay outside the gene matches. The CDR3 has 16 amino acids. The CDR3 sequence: CASSLLTGTGAYEQYF. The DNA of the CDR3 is TGTGCCAGCAGCCTCCTGACAGGGACAGGCGCCTACGAGCAGTACTTC.